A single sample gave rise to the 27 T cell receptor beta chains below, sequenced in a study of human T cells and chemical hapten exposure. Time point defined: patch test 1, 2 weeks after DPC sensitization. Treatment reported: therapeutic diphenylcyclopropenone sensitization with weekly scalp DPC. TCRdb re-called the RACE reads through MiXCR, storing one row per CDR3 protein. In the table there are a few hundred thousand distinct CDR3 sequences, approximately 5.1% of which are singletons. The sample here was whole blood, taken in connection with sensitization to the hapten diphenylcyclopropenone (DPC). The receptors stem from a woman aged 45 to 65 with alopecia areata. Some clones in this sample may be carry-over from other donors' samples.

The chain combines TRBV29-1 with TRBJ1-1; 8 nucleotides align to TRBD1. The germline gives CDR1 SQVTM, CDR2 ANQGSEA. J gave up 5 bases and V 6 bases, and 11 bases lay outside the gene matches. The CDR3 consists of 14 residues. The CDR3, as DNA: TGCAGCGTGGGACCGGGACAGGCAGGAACTGAAGCTTTCTTT. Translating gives CSVGPGQAGTEAFF.

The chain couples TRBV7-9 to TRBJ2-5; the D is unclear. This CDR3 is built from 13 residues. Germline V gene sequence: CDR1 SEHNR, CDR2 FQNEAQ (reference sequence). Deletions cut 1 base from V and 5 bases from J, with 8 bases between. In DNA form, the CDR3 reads TGTGCCAGCAGCTTAGAGTTTATGGAGACCCAGTACTTC. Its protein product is CASSLEFMETQYF.

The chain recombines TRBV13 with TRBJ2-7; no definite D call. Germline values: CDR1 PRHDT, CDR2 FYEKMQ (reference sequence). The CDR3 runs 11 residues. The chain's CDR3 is CASSLGHSTRV. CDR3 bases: TGTGCCAGCAGCTTAGGACACTCAACGCGTGTC.

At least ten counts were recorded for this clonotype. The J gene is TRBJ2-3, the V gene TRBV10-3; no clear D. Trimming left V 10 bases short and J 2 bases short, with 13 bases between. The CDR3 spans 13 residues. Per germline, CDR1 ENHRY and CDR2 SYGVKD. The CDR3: CATGHPVTDTQYF. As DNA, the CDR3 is TGTGCCACCGGCCATCCCGTCACAGATACGCAGTATTTT.

The CDR3 protein is CASSQDRGSNEKLFF. The CDR3 DNA sequence: TGTGCCAGCAGCCAAGACAGGGGCTCCAATGAAAAACTGTTTTTT. The chain recombines TRBV4-2 with TRBJ1-4, with D possibly being TRBD1 (6 bases). This CDR3 region has 15 residues. Trimming took 0 bases from V and 5 from J, leaving 10 bases between them. CDR1 is LGHNA and CDR2 is YNFKEQ in the germline V gene.

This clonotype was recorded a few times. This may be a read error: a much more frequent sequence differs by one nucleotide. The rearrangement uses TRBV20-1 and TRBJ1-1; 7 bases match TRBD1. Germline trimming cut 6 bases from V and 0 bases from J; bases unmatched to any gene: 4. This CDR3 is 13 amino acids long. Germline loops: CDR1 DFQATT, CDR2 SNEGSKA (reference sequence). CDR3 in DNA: TGCAGTGCGGAGGGACAGATGAACACTGAAGCTTTCTTT. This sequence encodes CSAEGQMNTEAFF.

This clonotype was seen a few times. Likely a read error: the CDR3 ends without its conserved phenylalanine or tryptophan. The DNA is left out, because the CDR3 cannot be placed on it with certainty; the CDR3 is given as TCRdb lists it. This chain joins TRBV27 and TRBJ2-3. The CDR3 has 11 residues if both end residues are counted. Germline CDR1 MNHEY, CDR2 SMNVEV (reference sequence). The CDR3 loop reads CASSPGKSTVR.

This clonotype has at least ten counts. CDR3 loop: CASSVGTVSNQPQHF. For the CDR3, the DNA is TGTGCCAGCAGCGTAGGGACGGTGAGCAATCAGCCCCAGCATTTT. V and J are TRBV9 and TRBJ1-5; D remains unclear. Germline values: CDR1 SGDLS, CDR2 YYNGEE. The CDR3 runs 15 residues. Trimming took 0 bases from V and 1 from J, leaving 8 bases between them.

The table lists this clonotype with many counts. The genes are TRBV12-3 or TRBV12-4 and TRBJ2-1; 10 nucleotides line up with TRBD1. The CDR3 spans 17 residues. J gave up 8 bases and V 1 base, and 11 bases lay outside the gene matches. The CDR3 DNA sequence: TGTGCCAGCAGTTTAGGTACCCGGACAGGGGGGTTGCATGAGCAGTTCTTC. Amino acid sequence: CASSLGTRTGGLHEQFF.

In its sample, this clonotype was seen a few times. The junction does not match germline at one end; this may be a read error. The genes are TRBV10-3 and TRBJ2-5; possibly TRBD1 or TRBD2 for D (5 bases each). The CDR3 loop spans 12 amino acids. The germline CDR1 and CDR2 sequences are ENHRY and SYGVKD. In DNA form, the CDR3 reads TGCCCCTTAAGACCGCTCCTGGGGGCCCAGTACTTC. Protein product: CPLRPLLGAQYF.

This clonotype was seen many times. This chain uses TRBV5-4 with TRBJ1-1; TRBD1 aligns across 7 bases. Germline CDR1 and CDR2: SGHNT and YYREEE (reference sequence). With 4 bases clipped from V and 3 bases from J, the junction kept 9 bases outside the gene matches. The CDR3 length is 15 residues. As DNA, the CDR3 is TGTGCCAGCAGCCCTGGGGGTCAGGGGGACACTGAAGCTTTCTTT. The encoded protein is CASSPGGQGDTEAFF.

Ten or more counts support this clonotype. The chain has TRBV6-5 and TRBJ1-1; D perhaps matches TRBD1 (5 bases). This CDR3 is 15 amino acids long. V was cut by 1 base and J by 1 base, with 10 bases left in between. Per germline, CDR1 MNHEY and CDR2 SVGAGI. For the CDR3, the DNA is TGTGCCAGCAGTTACTTAATCACAGGGAACACTGAAGCTTTCTTT. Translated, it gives CASSYLITGNTEAFF.

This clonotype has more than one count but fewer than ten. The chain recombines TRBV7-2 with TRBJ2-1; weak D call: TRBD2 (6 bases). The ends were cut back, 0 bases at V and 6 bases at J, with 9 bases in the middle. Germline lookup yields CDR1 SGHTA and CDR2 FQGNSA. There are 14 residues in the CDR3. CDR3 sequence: CASSLAQGGNEQFF. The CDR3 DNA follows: TGTGCCAGCAGCTTAGCCCAGGGAGGCAATGAGCAGTTCTTC.

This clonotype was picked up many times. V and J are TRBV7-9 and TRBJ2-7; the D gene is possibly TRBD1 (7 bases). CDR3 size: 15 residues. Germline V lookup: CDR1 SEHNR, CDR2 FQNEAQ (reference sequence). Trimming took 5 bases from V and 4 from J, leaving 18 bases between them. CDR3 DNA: TGTGCCAGCAGCCTAGTGAAGCAGGGGGGTTACGAGCAGTACTTC. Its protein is CASSLVKQGGYEQYF.

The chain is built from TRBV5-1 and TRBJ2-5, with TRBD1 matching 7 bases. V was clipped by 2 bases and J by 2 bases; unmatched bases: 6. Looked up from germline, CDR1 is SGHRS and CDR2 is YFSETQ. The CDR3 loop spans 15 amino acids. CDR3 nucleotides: TGCGCCAGCAGCTTCGACAGGGACCTACAAGAGACCCAGTACTTC. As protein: CASSFDRDLQETQYF.

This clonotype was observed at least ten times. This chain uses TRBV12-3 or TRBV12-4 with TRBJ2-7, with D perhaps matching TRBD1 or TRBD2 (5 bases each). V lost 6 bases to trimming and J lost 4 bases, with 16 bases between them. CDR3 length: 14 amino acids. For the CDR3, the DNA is TGTGCCAGCAGCCAGGAGAGGGGTTGGTACGAGCAGTACTTC. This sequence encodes CASSQERGWYEQYF.

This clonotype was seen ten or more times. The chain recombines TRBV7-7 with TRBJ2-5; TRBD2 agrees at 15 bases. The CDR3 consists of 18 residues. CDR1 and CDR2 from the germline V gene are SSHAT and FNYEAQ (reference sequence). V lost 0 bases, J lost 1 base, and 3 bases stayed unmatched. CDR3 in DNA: TGTGCCAGCAGCTTAGCGGGACTAGCGGGAGGAGGCCAAGAGACCCAGTACTTC. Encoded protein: CASSLAGLAGGGQETQYF.

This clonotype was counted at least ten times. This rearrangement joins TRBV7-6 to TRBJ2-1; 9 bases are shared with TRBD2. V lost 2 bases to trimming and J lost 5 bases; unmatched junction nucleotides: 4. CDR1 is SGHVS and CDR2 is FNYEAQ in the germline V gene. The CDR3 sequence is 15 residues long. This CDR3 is CASSLWSSGDNEQFF. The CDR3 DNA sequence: TGTGCCAGCAGCTTATGGTCTAGCGGGGACAATGAGCAGTTCTTC.

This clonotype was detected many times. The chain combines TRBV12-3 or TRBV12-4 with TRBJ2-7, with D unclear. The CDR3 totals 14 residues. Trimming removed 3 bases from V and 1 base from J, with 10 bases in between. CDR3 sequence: CASSFGVTSYEQYF. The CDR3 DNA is TGTGCCAGCAGTTTTGGGGTTACTTCCTACGAGCAGTACTTC.

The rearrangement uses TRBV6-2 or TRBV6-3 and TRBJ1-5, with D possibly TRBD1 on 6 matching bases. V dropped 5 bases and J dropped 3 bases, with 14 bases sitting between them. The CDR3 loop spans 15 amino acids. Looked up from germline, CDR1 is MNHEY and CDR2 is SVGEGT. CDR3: CASSTVGGPNQPQHF. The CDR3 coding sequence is TGTGCCAGCAGTACTGTGGGGGGCCCCAATCAGCCCCAGCATTTT.

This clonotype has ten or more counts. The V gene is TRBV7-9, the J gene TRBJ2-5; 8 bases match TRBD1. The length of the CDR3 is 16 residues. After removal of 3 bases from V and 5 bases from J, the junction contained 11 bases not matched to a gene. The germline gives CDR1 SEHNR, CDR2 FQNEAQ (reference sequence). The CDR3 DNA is TGTGCCAGCAGCTTGGACGGACAGGGAGGAGGCGAGACCCAGTACTTC. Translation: CASSLDGQGGGETQYF.

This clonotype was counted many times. CDR3 bases: TGTGCCAGCAGCTTAGCTGACAGTGACTATGGCTACACCTTC. Protein: CASSLADSDYGYTF. The chain joins TRBV7-2 to TRBJ1-2, with D perhaps matching TRBD1 (5 bases). Germline values: CDR1 SGHTA, CDR2 FQGNSA. V was pared by 0 bases and J by 3 bases, with 8 bases between. The CDR3 covers 14 residues.

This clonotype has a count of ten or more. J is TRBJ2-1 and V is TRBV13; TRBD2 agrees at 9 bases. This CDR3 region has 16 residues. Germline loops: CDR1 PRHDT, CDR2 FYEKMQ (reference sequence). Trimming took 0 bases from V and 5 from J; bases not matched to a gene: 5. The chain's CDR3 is CASSLGGGGAHNEQFF. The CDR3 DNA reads TGTGCCAGCAGCTTAGGCGGCGGGGGGGCCCACAATGAGCAGTTCTTC.

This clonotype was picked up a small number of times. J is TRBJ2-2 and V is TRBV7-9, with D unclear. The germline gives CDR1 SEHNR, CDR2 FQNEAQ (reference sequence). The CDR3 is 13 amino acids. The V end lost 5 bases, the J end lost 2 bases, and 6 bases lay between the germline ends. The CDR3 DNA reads TGTGCCAGCAGCCCCATTAACACCGGGGAGCTGTTTTTT. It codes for CASSPINTGELFF.

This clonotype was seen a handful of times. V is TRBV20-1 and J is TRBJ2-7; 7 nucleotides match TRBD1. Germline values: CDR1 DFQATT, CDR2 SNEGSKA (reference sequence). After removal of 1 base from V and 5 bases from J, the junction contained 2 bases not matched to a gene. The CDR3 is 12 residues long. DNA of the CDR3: TGCAGTGCTAGAGTTAGGGGGCACGAGCAGTACTTC. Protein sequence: CSARVRGHEQYF.

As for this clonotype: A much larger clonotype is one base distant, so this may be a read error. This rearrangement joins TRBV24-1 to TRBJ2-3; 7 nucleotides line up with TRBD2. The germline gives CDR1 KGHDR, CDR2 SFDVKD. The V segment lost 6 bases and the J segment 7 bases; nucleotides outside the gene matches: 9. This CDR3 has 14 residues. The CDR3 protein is CATSPAGRGYTQYF. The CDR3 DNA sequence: TGTGCCACCAGTCCAGCGGGGAGGGGATATACGCAGTATTTT.

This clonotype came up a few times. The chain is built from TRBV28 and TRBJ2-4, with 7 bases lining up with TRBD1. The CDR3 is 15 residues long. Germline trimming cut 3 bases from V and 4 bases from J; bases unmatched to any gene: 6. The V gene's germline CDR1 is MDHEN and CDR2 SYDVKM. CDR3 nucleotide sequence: TGTGCCAGCAGTTTGGAAGGGGGCTCAAAAAACATTCAGTACTTC. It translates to CASSLEGGSKNIQYF.